The next 22 T cell receptor beta chains were all read from a single sample in a study of OX40 agonist ivuxolimab in advanced cancers. Sequenced by immunoSEQ multiplex PCR; TCRdb stores in-frame clones only, minus some. The table records approximately 100,000 clones, about 90% of them present only once. The sample here was CD4+ or CD8+ T cells sorted from blood, taken in a trial of the OX40 agonist ivuxolimab. The source is an adult with an advanced solid tumor such as melanoma, head and neck, liver or kidney cancer.

The chain combines TRBV7-9 with TRBJ2-1, with 9 bases fitting TRBD1. The CDR3 spans 16 residues. Germline V gene lookup returns CDR1 SEHNR and CDR2 FQNEAQ (reference sequence). The V and J ends lost 5 bases and 8 bases, in that order; junction bases with no gene match: 13. The CDR3 DNA follows: TGTGCCAGCAGCCCAAGGGGGACAGGGATGGGGGATGAGCAGTTCTTC. It codes for CASSPRGTGMGDEQFF.

The CDR3 DNA is TGTGCCAGCAGCATTACTAGCGGGCCCCCCCGGGGGACCCAGTACTTC. It specifies CASSITSGPPRGTQYF. The chain joins TRBV11-1 to TRBJ2-5; TRBD2 agrees at 9 bases. This CDR3 is built from 16 residues. V shed 5 bases, J shed 7 bases, and the junction held 14 bases outside the gene matches. Germline CDR1 and CDR2: SGHAT and FQDESV (reference sequence).

This chain uses TRBV19 with TRBJ2-1; TRBD2 matches 15 bases. This CDR3 is built from 18 residues. J was trimmed by 3 bases and V by 5 bases; bases with no gene match: 8. The germline gives CDR1 LNHDA, CDR2 SQIVND (reference sequence). CDR3 sequence reads: CASSLGTSGRTIYNEQFF. DNA for the CDR3: TGTGCCAGTAGTCTGGGGACTAGCGGGAGGACCATCTACAATGAGCAGTTCTTC.

This chain links TRBV20-1 with TRBJ2-2; 8 nucleotides agree with TRBD1. CDR3 length: 11 residues. With 7 bases clipped from V and 5 bases from J, the junction kept 0 bases outside the gene matches. The germline gives CDR1 DFQATT, CDR2 SNEGSKA (reference sequence). In DNA form, the CDR3 reads TGCAGTGGGACAGGGACCGGGGAGCTGTTTTTT. It translates to CSGTGTGELFF.

This clone was recorded once. The chain employs TRBV11-3 and TRBJ2-1, with 10 bases matching TRBD2. The germline gives CDR1 SGHNT, CDR2 YENEEA. This CDR3 region has 17 residues. The trim removed 1 base at V and 6 bases at J, leaving 9 bases unmatched. CDR3 in amino acids: CASSLGGPSGSGNEQFF. The CDR3 DNA reads TGTGCCAGCAGCTTAGGGGGTCCTAGCGGGAGCGGCAATGAGCAGTTCTTC.

This clone was found a few times. This chain uses TRBV11-2 with TRBJ1-1; the D is unclear. Germline CDR1 SGHAT, CDR2 FQNNGV. The V end lost 3 bases, the J end lost 1 base, and 15 bases lay between the germline ends. This CDR3 spans 16 amino acids. CDR3 protein: CASSFWRPEKNTEAFF. The CDR3 DNA follows: TGTGCCAGCAGCTTCTGGAGGCCGGAAAAGAACACTGAAGCTTTCTTT.

V gene TRBV19 combines with J gene TRBJ1-1, with D tentatively TRBD1 (5 bases). The CDR3 is 15 amino acids. Trimming cost V 3 bases and J 1 base, with 12 bases left between them. Germline lookup yields CDR1 LNHDA and CDR2 SQIVND (reference sequence). CDR3 sequence reads: CASSMNLRANTEAFF. CDR3 DNA: TGTGCCAGTAGTATGAACCTCAGGGCGAACACTGAAGCTTTCTTT. The full variable domain, with the rest looked up from reference TRBV19 and TRBJ1-1, is DGGITQSPKYLFRKEGQNVTLSCEQNLNHDAMYWYRQDPGQGLRLIYYSQIVNDFQKGDIAEGYSVSREKKESFPLTVTSAQKNPTAFYLCASSMNLRANTEAFFGQGTRLTVV.

CDR3 sequence: CASSGSSTDTQYF. CDR3 bases: TGTGCCAGCTCCGGCAGTAGCACAGATACGCAGTATTTT. The rearrangement uses TRBV18 and TRBJ2-3, with unresolved D. The CDR3 spans 13 residues. Per the germline V gene, CDR1 is KGHSH and CDR2 is LQKENI. V lost 6 bases and J lost 0, with 7 bases in between. Together with reference TRBV18 and TRBJ2-3, the CDR3 gives the full variable domain: NAGVMQNPRHLVRRRGQEARLRCSPMKGHSHVYWYRQLPEEGLKFMVYLQKENIIDESGMPKERFSAEFPKEGPSILRIQQVVRGDSAAYFCASSGSSTDTQYFGPGTRLTVL.

This chain connects TRBV9 to TRBJ2-3, with D maybe TRBD2 (6 bases). The germline gives CDR1 SGDLS, CDR2 YYNGEE. V was trimmed by 3 bases and J by 5 bases, leaving 22 bases between them. The CDR3 length is 17 residues. The CDR3, as DNA: TGTGCCAGCAGCGGAACCACCGGAGGGCCCTCGAAAGATACGCAGTATTTT. It encodes CASSGTTGGPSKDTQYF.

The genes are TRBV9 and TRBJ2-5, with 8 bases aligning to TRBD1. This CDR3 has 14 amino acids. From germline, CDR1 is SGDLS and CDR2 YYNGEE. The junction had 3 bases not matched to a gene; V was cut back by 0 bases and J by 5 bases. Here the CDR3 reads CASSVVDREETQYF. CDR3 DNA sequence: TGTGCCAGCAGCGTAGTGGACAGGGAGGAGACCCAGTACTTC. Based on the CDR3 plus reference TRBV9 and TRBJ2-5, the full variable domain is DSGVTQTPKHLITATGQRVTLRCSPRSGDLSVYWYQQSLDQGLQFLIQYYNGEERAKGNILERFSAQQFPDLHSELNLSSLELGDSALYFCASSVVDREETQYFGPGTRLLVL.

A note on this clone: A read error may produce the germline difference seen at one junction end. V and J are TRBV7-9 and TRBJ1-5; TRBD1 might be the D (5 bases). CDR3 length: 18 residues. Germline V gene data show CDR1 as SEHNR and CDR2 as FQNEAQ (reference sequence). The CDR3 reads CASNLLGGGPGSNQPQHF. CDR3 in DNA: TGTGCCAGCAACTTACTGGGTGGGGGTCCAGGTAGCAATCAGCCCCAGCATTTT.

This clone was seen a single time. The chain links TRBV2 to TRBJ2-7, with TRBD2 identical over 8 bases. Germline V gives CDR1 SNHLY, CDR2 FYNNEI. V shed 6 bases and J 0 bases; nucleotides not matched to a gene: 13. This CDR3 spans 17 amino acids. CDR3 amino acids: CASSPGIAGFSSYEQYF. CDR3 nucleotide sequence: TGTGCCAGCAGCCCTGGGATAGCGGGATTTAGCTCCTACGAGCAGTACTTC.

The V gene is TRBV10-1, the J gene TRBJ2-7; D unresolved. Germline V gene lookup returns CDR1 WNHNN and CDR2 SYGVQD (reference sequence). The CDR3 sequence is 12 residues long. V was trimmed by 1 base and J by 6 bases, leaving 7 bases between them. CDR3 nucleotides: TGCGCCAGCAGTGAGTTGTTGGCCGAGCAGTACTTC. It encodes CASSELLAEQYF.

V is TRBV6-6 and J is TRBJ2-1, with D perhaps TRBD2 (5 bases). Germline V gene lookup returns CDR1 MNHNY and CDR2 SVGAGI (reference sequence). Trimming pared 0 bases from V and 12 bases from J, leaving 21 bases between. The length of the CDR3 is 16 residues. The CDR3 nucleotides read TGTGCCAGCAGTTACTCTGCAGAACTAGAGCGGTCGTGGCAGTTCTTC. Translated: CASSYSAELERSWQFF.

This clone was seen a few times. The rearrangement joins TRBV19 to TRBJ1-2; D is unresolved. Trimming took 1 base from V and 1 from J, leaving 7 bases between them. Germline V gives CDR1 LNHDA, CDR2 SQIVND (reference sequence). CDR3 size: 14 residues. Written as DNA, the CDR3 is TGTGCCAGTAGTATAGGAGACCTTAACTATGGCTACACCTTC. This translates into CASSIGDLNYGYTF.

The rearrangement joins TRBV15 to TRBJ2-1, with D possibly matching TRBD2 (6 bases). This CDR3 contains 17 residues. V was clipped by 0 bases and J by 2 bases, with 14 bases between them. The germline V gene encodes CDR1 LNHNV and CDR2 YYDKDF (reference sequence). The CDR3 nucleotides read TGTGCCACCAGCAGAGAGGGGAGCGGGCAGACCTACAATGAGCAGTTCTTC. This codes for CATSREGSGQTYNEQFF.

The V gene is TRBV7-2, the J gene TRBJ2-3; possible D gene TRBD2, 6 bases. The length of the CDR3 is 17 residues. V lost 6 bases to trimming and J lost 3 bases, with 22 bases between them. The germline V gene has CDR1 SGHTA and CDR2 FQGNSA. This CDR3 reads CASSIVGGSAGTDTQYF. The CDR3 nucleotides read TGTGCCAGCAGTATCGTAGGAGGGAGTGCCGGTACAGATACGCAGTATTTT.

This sequence joins TRBV30 and TRBJ1-2, with 8 positions matching TRBD1. The CDR3 length is 14 residues. The V segment lost 0 bases and the J segment 7 bases; nucleotides outside the gene matches: 7. Looked up from germline, CDR1 is GTSNPN and CDR2 is SVGIG (reference sequence). CDR3 DNA: TGTGCCTGGAGTGTAGAGGACAGGGAGGGTGGCTACACCTTC. It encodes CAWSVEDREGGYTF. The full variable domain, with the rest looked up from reference TRBV30 and TRBJ1-2, is SQTIHQWPATLVQPVGSPLSLECTVEGTSNPNLYWYRQAAGRGLQLLFYSVGIGQISSEVPQNLSASRPQDRQFILSSKKLLLSDSGFYLCAWSVEDREGGYTFGSGTRLTVV.

CDR3 residues: CASKSGTGLVGANVLTF. The CDR3 region has the DNA TGCGCCAGCAAAAGCGGGACAGGGTTGGTTGGGGCCAACGTCCTGACTTTC. The J gene is TRBJ2-6, the V gene TRBV5-1; 9 nucleotides line up with TRBD1. The V gene end was trimmed by 6 bases and the J gene end by 3 bases; junction bases not matched to a gene: 10. The CDR3 has 17 amino acids. Per the germline V gene, CDR1 is SGHRS and CDR2 is YFSETQ. The whole variable domain, remainder taken from reference TRBV5-1 and TRBJ2-6, is KAGVTQTPRYLIKTRGQQVTLSCSPISGHRSVSWYQQTPGQGLQFLFEYFSETQRNKGNFPGRFSGRQFSNSRSEMNVSTLELGDSALYLCASKSGTGLVGANVLTFGAGSRLTVL.

The gene calls are TRBV4-2 and TRBJ2-7; D possibly corresponds to TRBD2 (6 bases). Germline lookup yields CDR1 LGHNA and CDR2 YNFKEQ. The CDR3 spans 16 residues. Trimming took 4 bases from V and 0 from J, leaving 16 bases between them. The CDR3 nucleotides are TGTGCCAGCAGCCCGGTTGGTCGGGAGTCCTCCTACGAGCAGTACTTC. Its protein product is CASSPVGRESSYEQYF.

This chain joins TRBV5-1 and TRBJ2-1, with 8 bases matching TRBD1. J gave up 4 bases and V 3 bases, and 6 bases lay outside the gene matches. Germline CDR1 reads SGHRS; CDR2 reads YFSETQ. CDR3 length: 15 amino acids. In nucleotides, the CDR3 is TGCGCCAGCAGCTCGACAGGGGCTACATACAATGAGCAGTTCTTC. It codes for CASSSTGATYNEQFF.

This sequence joins TRBV27 and TRBJ2-1; 11 bases are shared with TRBD2. The ends lost 5 bases at V and 5 bases at J; junction bases unmatched: 8. The CDR3 is 16 residues long. From germline, CDR1 is MNHEY and CDR2 SMNVEV (reference sequence). The DNA of the CDR3 is TGTGCCAGCAGTCAGGCCGGGACTAGCGGACACAATGAGCAGTTCTTC. This codes for CASSQAGTSGHNEQFF.